This entry concerns a single T cell receptor (beta chain). The antigen remains undetermined. At the DNA level, this CDR3 is encoded by other sequences in the same sample as well. Clones were sequenced by immunoSEQ multiplex PCR, and TCRdb holds only the in-frame ones, with some missing. The sample lists approximately 600,000 clones; around 95% were seen once. CD45RO-negative, CCR7-positively selected cells formed the naive CD8 fraction, excluding terminally differentiated effector memory CD45RA+ cells. The entry originates in a study of shared clonotypes between healthy human individuals. Findings and caveats of the study: Donors were few, which limited the genetic and exposure-history diversity represented. Clonotypes not shared had lower generation probabilities than those common to all four donors. Specimens sampled were limited to blood, with tissue repertoires likely differing.

The CDR3 is 14 amino acids. CDR1 is LNHNV, CDR2 YYDKDF, per germline (reference sequence). Trimming shortened V by 4 bases and J by 0 bases, and 8 bases separated the two germline ends. The sequenced sample consisted of naive CD8+ T cells sorted from blood. The chain combines TRBV15 with TRBJ2-3, with TRBD1 as a possible D gene (5 bases). The sequence was collected from a woman younger than 45 in good health. This CDR3 is CATSTDRSTDTQYF. CDR3 DNA: TGTGCCACCAGCACAGACAGAAGCACAGATACGCAGTATTTT.